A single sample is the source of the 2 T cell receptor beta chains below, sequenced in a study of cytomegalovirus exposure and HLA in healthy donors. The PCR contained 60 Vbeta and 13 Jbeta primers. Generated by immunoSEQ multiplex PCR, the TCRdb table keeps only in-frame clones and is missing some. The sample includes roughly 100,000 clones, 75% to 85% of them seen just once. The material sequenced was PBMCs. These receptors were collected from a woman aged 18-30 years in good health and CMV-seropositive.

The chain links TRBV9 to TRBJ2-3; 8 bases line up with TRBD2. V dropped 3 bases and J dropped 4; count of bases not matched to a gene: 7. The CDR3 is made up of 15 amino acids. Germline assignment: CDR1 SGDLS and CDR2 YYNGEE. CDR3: CASSASGRGADTQYF. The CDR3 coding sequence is TGTGCCAGCAGCGCAAGCGGGAGAGGCGCAGATACGCAGTATTTT.

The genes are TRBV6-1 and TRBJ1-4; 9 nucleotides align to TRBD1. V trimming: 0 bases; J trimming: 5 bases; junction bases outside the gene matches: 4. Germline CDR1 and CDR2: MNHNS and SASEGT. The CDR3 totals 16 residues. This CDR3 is CASSEAIGTGNEKLFF. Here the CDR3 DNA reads TGTGCCAGCAGTGAAGCGATCGGGACAGGGAATGAAAAACTGTTTTTT.